Following are 3 T cell receptor beta chains from one sample sequenced in a study of cytomegalovirus exposure and HLA in healthy donors. Amplification used 60 Vbeta primers and 13 Jbeta primers. TCRdb's table, derived via immunoSEQ multiplex PCR, lists solely in-frame clones and lacks some. Of roughly 100,000 clones in the sample, 71% were seen once. The specimen sequenced was PBMCs. All receptors come from a female donor in good health and CMV-seronegative.

The V call is TRBV2, the J call TRBJ2-2, with D maybe TRBD1 (5 bases). The ends were cut back, 4 bases at V and 7 bases at J, with 13 bases in the middle. The CDR3 consists of 14 residues. CDR1 and CDR2 from the germline V gene are SNHLY and FYNNEI. The CDR3 sequence is CASSVYRSGGELFF. CDR3 sequence (DNA): TGTGCCAGCAGTGTATACAGGTCGGGCGGGGAGCTGTTTTTT.

The chain is built from TRBV14 and TRBJ2-3; 13 nucleotides agree with TRBD2. V gave up 1 base and J gave up 7 bases; unmatched junction bases: 14. The germline gives CDR1 SGHDN, CDR2 FVKESK. CDR3 length equals 19 residues. CDR3 sequence: CASSQVRPSLAGGPYTQYF. In nucleotides, the CDR3 is TGTGCCAGCAGCCAAGTAAGGCCCTCACTAGCGGGAGGGCCTTATACGCAGTATTTT.

V usage is TRBV14 and J usage is TRBJ2-1; D ambiguous. This CDR3 spans 12 amino acids. Per germline, CDR1 SGHDN and CDR2 FVKESK. With 5 bases removed from V and 7 bases from J, the gap between germline ends came to 9 bases. This CDR3 reads CASSKLRNEQFF. CDR3 bases: TGTGCCAGCAGCAAATTGAGGAATGAGCAGTTCTTC.